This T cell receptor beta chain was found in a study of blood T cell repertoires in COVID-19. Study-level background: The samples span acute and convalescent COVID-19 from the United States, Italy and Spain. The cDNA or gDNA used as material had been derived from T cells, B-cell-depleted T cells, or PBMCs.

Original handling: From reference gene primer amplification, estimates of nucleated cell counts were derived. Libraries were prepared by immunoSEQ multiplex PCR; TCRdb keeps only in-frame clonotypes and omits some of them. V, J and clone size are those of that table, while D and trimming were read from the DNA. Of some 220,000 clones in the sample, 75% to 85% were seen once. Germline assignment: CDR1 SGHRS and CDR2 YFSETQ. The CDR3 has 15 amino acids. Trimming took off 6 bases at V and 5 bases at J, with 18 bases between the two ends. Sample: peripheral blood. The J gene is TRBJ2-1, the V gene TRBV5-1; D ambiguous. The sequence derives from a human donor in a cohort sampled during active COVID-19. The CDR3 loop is CASTSSLAANNEQFF. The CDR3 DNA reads TGCGCCAGCACTTCCAGTTTAGCAGCAAACAATGAGCAGTTCTTC.